This is a list of T cell receptor beta chains from one sample in a study of cytomegalovirus exposure and HLA in healthy donors. The protocol was immunoSEQ multiplex PCR, while the TCRdb copy is restricted to in-frame clones and leaves out a portion. This table holds 150,000 to 200,000 clones, approximately 84% found once. The sample consisted of PBMCs. The receptors here all came from a man aged 18 to 29 in good health and CMV-seronegative. Each CDR3 is given with its conserved first and last residue. The D gene is left open where the match is weak. Clone sizes are given selectively: once, few, many, or a class where the clone is expanded.

j_call d_call cdr3_length v_call clone_size cdr3_aa cdr3_nt
TRBJ1-5 NA 13 TRBV14 NA CASSQGRGQPQHF TGTGCCAGCAGCCAAGGAAGGGGGCAGCCCCAGCATTTT
TRBJ2-1 NA 12 TRBV7-3 NA CASSSYSGEQFF TGTGCCAGCAGCTCCTACTCAGGGGAGCAGTTCTTC
TRBJ1-4 NA 16 TRBV2 NA CASSDADSATNEKLFF TGTGCCAGCAGTGACGCGGACAGTGCAACTAATGAAAAACTGTTTTTT
TRBJ2-6 NA 16 TRBV28 NA CASSSPGTSGANVLTF TGTGCCAGCAGTTCCCCAGGAACGTCTGGGGCCAACGTCCTGACTTTC
TRBJ2-3 TRBD1 16 TRBV7-3 NA CASSTLGQGVPDTQYF TGTGCCAGCAGCACCCTGGGACAGGGGGTACCAGATACGCAGTATTTT
TRBJ2-7 TRBD1 13 TRBV29-1 NA CSVRRTGSYEQYF TGCAGCGTTCGGAGGACAGGGTCCTACGAGCAGTACTTC
TRBJ2-1 NA 14 TRBV7-3 once CASSLEPATNEQFF TGTGCCAGCAGCTTAGAGCCTGCAACCAATGAGCAGTTCTTC
TRBJ1-1 NA 14 TRBV27 NA CASSGVLGNTEAFF TGTGCCAGCAGTGGAGTATTAGGGAACACTGAAGCTTTCTTT
TRBJ2-2 TRBD2 15 TRBV28 few CASSFGTTNTGELFF TGTGCCAGCAGCTTCGGGACTACGAACACCGGGGAGCTGTTTTTT
TRBJ1-5 NA 14 TRBV15 NA CATSDGRENQPQHF TGTGCCACCAGCGACGGGCGGGAGAATCAGCCCCAGCATTTT
TRBJ1-2 NA 15 TRBV30 NA CAWSVAGLNNYGYTF TGTGCCTGGAGTGTAGCGGGCCTGAATAACTATGGCTACACCTTC
TRBJ1-4 TRBD1 14 TRBV7-9 few CASNPGQVFEKLFF TGTGCCAGCAACCCTGGACAGGTCTTTGAAAAACTGTTTTTT
TRBJ2-1 TRBD1 12 TRBV28 NA CASSLQGTGTVF TGTGCCAGCAGTTTACAGGGGACAGGGACGGTCTTC
TRBJ1-1 NA 15 TRBV2 NA CARNDLGAMNTEAFF TGTGCCAGAAACGATCTGGGGGCTATGAACACTGAAGCTTTCTTT
TRBJ2-3 TRBD1 15 TRBV7-9 NA CASKRQGARRDTQYF TGTGCCAGCAAACGACAGGGGGCCCGCAGGGATACGCAGTATTTT
TRBJ1-3 NA 15 TRBV7-3 NA CASSLTTGSGNTIYF TGTGCCAGCAGCTTAACGACAGGCTCTGGAAACACCATATATTTT
TRBJ2-1 TRBD2 15 TRBV7-2 NA CASSPGLAAPVKGIF TGTGCCAGCAGCCCTGGACTAGCGGCTCCTGTTAAGGGGATCTTC